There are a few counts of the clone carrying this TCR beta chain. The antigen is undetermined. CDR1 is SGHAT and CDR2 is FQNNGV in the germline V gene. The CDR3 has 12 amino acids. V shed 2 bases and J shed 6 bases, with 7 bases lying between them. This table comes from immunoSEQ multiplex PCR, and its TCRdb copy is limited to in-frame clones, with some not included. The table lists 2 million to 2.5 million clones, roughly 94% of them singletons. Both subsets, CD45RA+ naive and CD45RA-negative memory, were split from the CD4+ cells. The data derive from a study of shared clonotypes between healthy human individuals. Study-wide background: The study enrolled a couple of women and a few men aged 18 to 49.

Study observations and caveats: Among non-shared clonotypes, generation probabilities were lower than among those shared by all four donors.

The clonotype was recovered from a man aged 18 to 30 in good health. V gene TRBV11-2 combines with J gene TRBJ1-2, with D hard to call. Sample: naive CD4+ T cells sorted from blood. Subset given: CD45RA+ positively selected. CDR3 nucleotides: TGTGCCAGCAGCTTACGAGGGAATGGCTACACCTTC. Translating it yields CASSLRGNGYTF.